Following are 5 T cell receptor beta chains from one sample sequenced in a study of cytomegalovirus exposure and HLA in healthy donors. 60 Vbeta and 13 Jbeta primers were used in PCR. Using immunoSEQ multiplex PCR, the repertoire was profiled, and TCRdb retains in-frame clones only, with some absent. The table shows approximately 95,000 clones, with about 76% occurring only once. The sample was PBMCs. The receptor set was obtained from a woman in her sixties or seventies in good health and CMV-seropositive.

This clone was found once. The chain carries TRBV21-1 and TRBJ2-2; the D call in the table, TRBD2, was not verified against the DNA. TRBV21-1 is designated a pseudogene. The CDR3 is made up of 18 amino acids. Written as DNA, the CDR3 is TGTGCCAGCAGTACCGGGACTAGCGGGAGTGAGAACACCGGGGAGCTGTTTTTT. The encoded protein is CASSTGTSGSENTGELFF.

This clone was picked up a small number of times. The chain combines TRBV4-3 with TRBJ2-1, with TRBD2 matching over 7 bases. CDR1 LGHNA and CDR2 YSLEER come from the germline V gene. With V trimmed by 1 base and J by 10 bases, 4 bases remained unmatched. This CDR3 has 13 amino acids. CDR3 coding DNA: TGCGCCAGCAGCCAAGGACTAGCAAAAGAGCAGTTCTTC. Its protein is CASSQGLAKEQFF.

V usage is TRBV19 and J usage is TRBJ2-7; 7 nucleotides agree with TRBD1. The germline CDR1 and CDR2 sequences are LNHDA and SQIVND (reference sequence). The CDR3 is made up of 14 amino acids. With V trimmed by 4 bases and J by 7 bases, 10 bases remained unmatched. CDR3: CASSTPGGRGEQYF. The DNA for the CDR3 is TGTGCCAGTAGTACCCCAGGGGGTAGAGGTGAGCAGTACTTC.

V and J are TRBV4-2 and TRBJ1-4, with 8 bases aligning to TRBD1. Losses at the gene ends were 4 bases for V and 7 bases for J; bases not matched to a gene: 8. This CDR3 region has 15 residues. Germline CDR1 and CDR2: LGHNA and YNFKEQ. The CDR3 bases are TGTGCCAGCAGCCCTACAGGGGGACCTGGTGAAAAACTGTTTTTT. Amino acids: CASSPTGGPGEKLFF.

The chain is built from TRBV27 and TRBJ1-1; TRBD1 is a possible D gene (5 bases). The germline V gene has CDR1 MNHEY and CDR2 SMNVEV (reference sequence). V was clipped by 6 bases and J by 5 bases, with 13 bases between them. This CDR3 has 13 amino acids. The CDR3 loop reads CASSRTLETEAFF. DNA of the CDR3: TGTGCCAGCAGCCGGACACTGGAAACTGAAGCTTTCTTT.